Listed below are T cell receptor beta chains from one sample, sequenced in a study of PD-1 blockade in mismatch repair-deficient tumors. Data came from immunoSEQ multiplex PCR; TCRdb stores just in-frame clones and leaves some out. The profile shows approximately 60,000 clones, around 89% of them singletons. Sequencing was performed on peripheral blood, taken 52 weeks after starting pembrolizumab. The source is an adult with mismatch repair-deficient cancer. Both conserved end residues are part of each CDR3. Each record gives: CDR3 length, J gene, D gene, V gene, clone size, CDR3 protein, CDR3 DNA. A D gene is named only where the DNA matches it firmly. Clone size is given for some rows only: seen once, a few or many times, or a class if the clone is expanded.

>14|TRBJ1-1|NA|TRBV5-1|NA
CASSAYRENTEAFF
TGCGCCAGCAGCGCATACCGGGAGAACACTGAAGCTTTCTTT
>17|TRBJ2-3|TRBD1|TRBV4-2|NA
CASSFTGTGETTDTQYF
TGTGCCAGCAGCTTCACCGGGACAGGCGAAACCACAGATACGCAGTATTTT
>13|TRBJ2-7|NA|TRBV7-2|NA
CASSLGVVREQYF
TGTGCCAGCAGCTTAGGGGTTGTCCGGGAGCAGTACTTC
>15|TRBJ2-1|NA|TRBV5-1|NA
CASSLADTPYNEQFF
TGCGCCAGCAGCTTGGCCGACACCCCCTACAATGAGCAGTTCTTC
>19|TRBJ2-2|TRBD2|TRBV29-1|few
CSVEPGLGEGSGNVGELFF
TGCAGCGTTGAGCCGGGACTTGGGGAAGGTAGCGGGAACGTCGGGGAGCTGTTTTTT
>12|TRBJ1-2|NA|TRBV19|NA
CASSSQAYGYTF
TGTGCCAGTAGTTCGCAGGCCTATGGCTACACCTTC
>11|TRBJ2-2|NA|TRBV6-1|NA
CASRRRGELFF
TGTGCCAGCAGAAGGAGGGGGGAGCTGTTTTTT
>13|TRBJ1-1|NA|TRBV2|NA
CASKWTGNTEAFF
TGTGCCAGCAAGTGGACGGGGAACACTGAAGCTTTCTTT
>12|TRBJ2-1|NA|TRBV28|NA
CASGRAAGEQFF
TGTGCCAGCGGCAGGGCGGCGGGTGAGCAGTTCTTC
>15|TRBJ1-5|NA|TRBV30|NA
CAWSVGSMRYQPQHF
TGTGCCTGGAGTGTAGGGAGTATGAGGTATCAGCCCCAGCATTTT
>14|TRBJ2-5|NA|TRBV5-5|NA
CASSDTTGQETQYF
TGTGCCAGCAGCGACACAACAGGGCAGGAGACCCAGTACTTC
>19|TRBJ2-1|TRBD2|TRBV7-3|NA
CASRVLAGVGMGSYNEQFF
TGTGCCAGCAGGGTACTAGCGGGAGTAGGAATGGGTTCCTACAATGAGCAGTTCTTC
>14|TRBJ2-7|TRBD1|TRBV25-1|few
CASSESGTGNEQYF
TGTGCCAGCAGTGAATCCGGGACAGGGAACGAGCAGTACTTC
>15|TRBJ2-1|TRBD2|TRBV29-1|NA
CSVEDQAGGYNEQFF
TGCAGCGTTGAAGATCAAGCGGGAGGATACAATGAGCAGTTCTTC
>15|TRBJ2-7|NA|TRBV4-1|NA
CASSQGGLAAYEQYF
TGCGCCAGCAGCCAAGGGGGGCTAGCGGCCTACGAGCAGTACTTC
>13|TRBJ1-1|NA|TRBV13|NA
CASSLTGNTEAFF
TGTGCCAGCAGCTTAACAGGGAACACTGAAGCTTTCTTT
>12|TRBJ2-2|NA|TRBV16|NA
CASSQLGGELFF
TGTGCCAGCAGCCAATTGGGCGGGGAGCTGTTTTTT
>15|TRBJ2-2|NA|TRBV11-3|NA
CASSVQWGNTGELFF
TGTGCCAGCAGCGTTCAGTGGGGGAACACCGGGGAGCTGTTTTTT
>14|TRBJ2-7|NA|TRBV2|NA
CASSEGQGGYEQYF
TGTGCCAGCAGTGAAGGGCAGGGGGGCTACGAGCAGTACTTC
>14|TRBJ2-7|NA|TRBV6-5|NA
CASDSKGHSYEQYF
TGTGCCAGCGATAGCAAAGGGCACTCCTACGAGCAGTACTTC
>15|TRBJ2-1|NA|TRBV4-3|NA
CASSHRLLSYNEQFF
TGCGCCAGCAGCCACCGACTTCTCTCCTACAATGAGCAGTTCTTC
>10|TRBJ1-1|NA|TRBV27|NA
CATTRAEAFF
TGTGCCACCACTCGTGCTGAAGCTTTCTTT
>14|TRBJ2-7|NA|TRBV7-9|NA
CASTPIGGTYEQYF
TGTGCCAGCACCCCGATCGGCGGAACCTACGAGCAGTACTTC
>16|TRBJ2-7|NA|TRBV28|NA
CASSPMGYEGSYEQYF
TGTGCCAGCAGCCCAATGGGTTACGAGGGCTCCTACGAGCAGTACTTC